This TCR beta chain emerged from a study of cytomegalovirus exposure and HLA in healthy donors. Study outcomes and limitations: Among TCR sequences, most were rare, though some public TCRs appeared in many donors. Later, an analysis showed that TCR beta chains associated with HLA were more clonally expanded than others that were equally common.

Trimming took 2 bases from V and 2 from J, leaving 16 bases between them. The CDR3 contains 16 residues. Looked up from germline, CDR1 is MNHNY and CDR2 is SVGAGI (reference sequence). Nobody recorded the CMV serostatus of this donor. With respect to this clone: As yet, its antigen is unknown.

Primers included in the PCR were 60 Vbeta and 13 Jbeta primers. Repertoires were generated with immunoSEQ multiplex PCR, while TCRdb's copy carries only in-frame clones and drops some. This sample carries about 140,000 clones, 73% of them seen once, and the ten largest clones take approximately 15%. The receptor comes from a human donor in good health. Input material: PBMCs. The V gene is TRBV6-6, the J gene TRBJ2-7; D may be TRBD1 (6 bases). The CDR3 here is CASSYLGQNQAYEQYF. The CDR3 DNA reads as TGTGCCAGCAGTTACCTAGGACAGAATCAAGCCTACGAGCAGTACTTC.